Detailed here is one T cell receptor beta chain. Trimming removed 1 base at V and 6 bases at J, with 16 bases between. CDR3 length equals 16 residues. The germline CDR1 and CDR2 sequences are MNHEY and SMNVEV (reference sequence). In the authors' methods: Reference gene primer amplification gave estimated nucleated cell counts. The data were produced by immunoSEQ multiplex PCR, yet TCRdb's version contains in-frame clones alone and is incomplete. Clonal size and the V and J genes are those of that table, whereas D and trimming came from the DNA. The table lists about 280,000 clones, 85% to 90% of them singletons, with 10% to 15% in the top ten. This specimen belongs to a study of blood T cell repertoires in COVID-19. Study at large: Donors in the United States, Italy and Spain gave samples during acute or convalescent COVID-19. Nucleic acid was either cDNA or gDNA, and it came from T cells, B-cell-depleted T cells, or PBMCs.

This sequence originates from a human donor in a cohort sampled during active COVID-19. Sequencing input: peripheral blood. The chain is built from TRBV27 and TRBJ1-5, with D possibly matching TRBD1 (6 bases). The CDR3 nucleotides are TGTGCCAGCAGTTTATATTCCGGGGGGCGCCTTCAGCCCCAGCATTTT. Amino acids: CASSLYSGGRLQPQHF.